A single sample is the source of the 19 T cell receptor beta chains below, sequenced in a study of T cells after yellow fever vaccination. TCRdb recomputed calls from the 5' RACE reads with MiXCR, one row per CDR3 protein. This table has approximately 550,000 distinct CDR3 sequences, about 14% appearing once. Specimen: PBMCs, collected on the day of the yellow fever booster vaccination. These receptors all come from a man aged 25 to 40 who received the YFV17D yellow fever vaccine.

The DNA for the CDR3 is TGTGCCAGCAGCTTGGGGACAGGGGGCATGGAGCCCCAGCATTTT. This translates into CASSLGTGGMEPQHF. J is TRBJ1-5 and V is TRBV7-6; 12 bases are a match to TRBD1. J gave up 8 bases and V 3 bases, and 5 bases lay outside the gene matches. Germline-derived CDR1 and CDR2 are SGHVS and FNYEAQ. This CDR3 has 15 residues.

CDR3 DNA: TGCGCCAGCAGCTGGACAGGGGACAGGAACACTGAAGCTTTCTTT. The encoded protein is CASSWTGDRNTEAFF. This chain links TRBV5-1 with TRBJ1-1, with 9 bases aligning to TRBD1. From germline, CDR1 is SGHRS and CDR2 YFSETQ. Losses at the gene ends were 3 bases for V and 1 base for J; bases not matched to a gene: 4. This CDR3 contains 15 residues.

In this sample, this clonotype turned up a few times. This rearrangement joins TRBV11-2 to TRBJ2-1; D call uncertain. The CDR3 is made up of 14 amino acids. The germline V and J ends were trimmed by 0 bases and 6 bases, with 9 bases remaining between them. Germline-derived CDR1 and CDR2 are SGHAT and FQNNGV. CDR3 DNA sequence: TGTGCCAGCAGCTTAGATTTTAGAGGCAATGAGCAGTTCTTC. Translated: CASSLDFRGNEQFF.

The chain employs TRBV7-9 and TRBJ2-3; TRBD2 aligns across 11 bases. This CDR3 is 17 amino acids long. The germline V gene has CDR1 SEHNR and CDR2 FQNEAQ (reference sequence). Unmatched junction bases numbered 10, after V lost 4 bases and J lost 4 bases. DNA of the CDR3: TGTGCCAGCAGCTCGGATAGCGGGAGGGGTTATGCAGATACGCAGTATTTT. Its protein is CASSSDSGRGYADTQYF.

The chain recombines TRBV9 with TRBJ2-5; TRBD2 aligns across 14 bases. The J segment lost 4 bases and the V segment lost 3 bases, leaving 11 bases of the junction unmatched. CDR1 and CDR2 (germline): SGDLS, YYNGEE. The CDR3 spans 18 residues. The CDR3 region is CASSAGGLAGVGGETQYF. The CDR3 DNA reads TGTGCCAGCAGCGCCGGGGGACTAGCGGGAGTAGGAGGAGAGACCCAGTACTTC.

This clonotype was found a few times. The chain recombines TRBV7-6 with TRBJ1-5, with D possibly matching TRBD1 (6 bases). Trimming removed 8 bases at V and 7 bases at J, with 18 bases between. The CDR3 runs 14 residues. The V gene's germline CDR1 is SGHVS and CDR2 FNYEAQ. DNA of the CDR3: TGTGCCAGCTCGGAGGGGGGACTCTCCCAGCCCCAGCATTTT. Protein sequence: CASSEGGLSQPQHF. The full variable domain, its missing parts supplied by reference TRBV7-6 and TRBJ1-5, is GAGVSQSPRYKVTKRGQDVALRCDPISGHVSLYWYRQALGQGPEFLTYFNYEAQQDKSGLPNDRFSAERPEGSISTLTIQRTEQRDSAMYRCASSEGGLSQPQHFGDGTRLSIL.

As to this clonotype: At one end the junction does not follow the germline gene, possibly because of a read error. The genes are TRBV6-1 and TRBJ2-1, with 10 bases identical to TRBD2. CDR3 length: 14 residues. Germline-derived CDR1 and CDR2 are MNHNS and SASEGT. CDR3 in amino acids: CASREAGGVNEQFF. CDR3 DNA sequence: TGTGCCAGCAGGGAAGCGGGAGGGGTAAATGAGCAGTTCTTC.

This clonotype was observed a few times. This rearrangement joins TRBV10-3 to TRBJ2-1, with 8 positions matching TRBD2. The CDR3 runs 16 residues. After removal of 0 bases from V and 7 bases from J, the junction contained 8 bases not matched to a gene. Germline V gene data show CDR1 as ENHRY and CDR2 as SYGVKD. The CDR3 nucleotides read TGTGCCATCAGTGAGTCATTGCGGGAGGCGGGAAATGAGCAGTTCTTC. Protein product: CAISESLREAGNEQFF.

This clonotype came up many times. The chain couples TRBV3-1 to TRBJ2-7; D not certain. V was pared by 4 bases and J by 3 bases, with 13 bases between. The CDR3 runs to 14 residues. Looked up from germline, CDR1 is LGHDT and CDR2 is YNNKEL (reference sequence). The CDR3 nucleotides are TGTGCCAGCAGCCCCGGAGCCAAGTTCTACGAGCAGTACTTC. Its translation is CASSPGAKFYEQYF.

This clonotype was found a few times. The chain is built from TRBV11-2 and TRBJ2-3; TRBD2 aligns across 7 bases. V was pared by 5 bases and J by 1 base, with 6 bases of the junction left unmatched. The CDR3 contains 15 residues. Per germline, CDR1 SGHAT and CDR2 FQNNGV. The CDR3: CASSLRTRGTDTQYF. As DNA, the CDR3 is TGTGCCAGCAGCCTCCGGACTAGAGGCACAGATACGCAGTATTTT.

This clonotype occurred many times. The V and J genes are TRBV4-2 and TRBJ2-1; 13 nucleotides agree with TRBD2. Germline V lookup: CDR1 LGHNA, CDR2 YNFKEQ. The CDR3 has 20 residues. V shed 4 bases and J 6 bases; nucleotides not matched to a gene: 18. The CDR3 coding sequence is TGTGCCAGCAGCCCCCCGCCGGGACAGGGGACTAGCGGGATCGCCAATGAGCAGTTCTTC. Encoded protein: CASSPPPGQGTSGIANEQFF.

The sample holds many counts of this clonotype. The chain employs TRBV7-2 and TRBJ2-5, with 7 bases matching TRBD2. The germline V gene encodes CDR1 SGHTA and CDR2 FQGNSA. The length of the CDR3 is 13 residues. Trimming at V came to 6 bases and at J to 3 bases, leaving 4 bases not matched to a gene. The CDR3 sequence: CASRISGKETQYF. The CDR3 bases are TGTGCCAGCAGGATCAGCGGGAAAGAGACCCAGTACTTC.

The CDR3 loop is CSVEFGTLNERETQYF. The CDR3 region has the DNA TGCAGCGTTGAATTCGGGACCCTGAACGAGAGAGAGACCCAGTACTTC. The chain couples TRBV29-1 to TRBJ2-5; perhaps D is TRBD1 or TRBD2 (5 bases each). The V end lost 2 bases, the J end lost 4 bases, and 20 bases lay between the germline ends. The CDR3 consists of 16 residues. Germline CDR1 reads SQVTM; CDR2 reads ANQGSEA.

The chain couples TRBV3-1 to TRBJ1-3, with TRBD1 as a possible D gene (6 bases). This CDR3 comprises 17 residues. Per the germline V gene, CDR1 is LGHDT and CDR2 is YNNKEL (reference sequence). Trimming shortened V by 0 bases and J by 5 bases, and 17 bases separated the two germline ends. This chain's CDR3 is CASSQEGTRGLRNTIYF. The DNA of the CDR3 is TGTGCCAGCAGCCAAGAGGGCACCAGGGGCTTAAGAAACACCATATATTTT. Drawing the rest from reference TRBV3-1 and TRBJ1-3, the complete variable domain is DTAVSQTPKYLVTQMGNDKSIKCEQNLGHDTMYWYKQDSKKFLKIMFSYNNKELIINETVPNRFSPKSPDKAHLNLHINSLELGDSAVYFCASSQEGTRGLRNTIYFGEGSWLTVV.

This clonotype was seen only a few times. J is TRBJ2-7 and V is TRBV12-3 or TRBV12-4; D unclear. The ends were cut back, 6 bases at V and 5 bases at J, with 20 bases in the middle. The CDR3 is 15 amino acids. This CDR3 reads CASRLALRAWDEQYF. In DNA form, the CDR3 reads TGTGCCAGCAGACTTGCGTTACGGGCCTGGGACGAGCAGTACTTC.

This rearrangement joins TRBV15 to TRBJ2-1; D not certain. Germline CDR1 reads LNHNV; CDR2 reads YYDKDF (reference sequence). This CDR3 is built from 13 residues. Trimming pared 8 bases from V and 5 bases from J, leaving 13 bases between. CDR3 nucleotides: TGTGCCACCTTAGACGCACCACACAATGAGCAGTTCTTC. It encodes CATLDAPHNEQFF. Complete variable domain (other parts from reference TRBV15 and TRBJ2-1): DAMVIQNPRYQVTQFGKPVTLSCSQTLNHNVMYWYQQKSSQAPKLLFHYYDKDFNNEADTPDNFQSRRPNTSFCFLDIRSPGLGDTAMYLCATLDAPHNEQFFGPGTRLTVL.

This clonotype was observed a handful of times. V usage is TRBV9 and J usage is TRBJ2-3; 7 bases match TRBD2. The germline gives CDR1 SGDLS, CDR2 YYNGEE. Losses at the gene ends were 7 bases for V and 5 bases for J; bases not matched to a gene: 4. The CDR3 runs to 12 residues. The CDR3 DNA is TGTGCCAGCGCAAGGGAGGGAGATACGCAGTATTTT. The encoded protein is CASAREGDTQYF.

The chain uses TRBV18 and TRBJ2-1; 11 bases fit TRBD2. The germline V gene has CDR1 KGHSH and CDR2 LQKENI. This CDR3 spans 17 amino acids. Trimming took 2 bases from V and 8 from J; bases not matched to a gene: 11. The CDR3 DNA reads TGTGCCAGCTCACCAGGGTTAGCGGGAGGGCCCTTCGATGAGCAGTTCTTC. This codes for CASSPGLAGGPFDEQFF.

This clonotype was seen only a few times. This chain connects TRBV5-1 to TRBJ2-1; 8 nucleotides line up with TRBD2. The length of the CDR3 is 18 residues. Trimming took 0 bases from V and 1 from J; bases not matched to a gene: 9. Germline CDR1 is SGHRS and CDR2 is YFSETQ. CDR3 sequence (DNA): TGCGCCAGCAGCTTGGGTGGGGTGCGGGAGGATTCCTACAATGAGCAGTTCTTC. Translation gives CASSLGGVREDSYNEQFF.